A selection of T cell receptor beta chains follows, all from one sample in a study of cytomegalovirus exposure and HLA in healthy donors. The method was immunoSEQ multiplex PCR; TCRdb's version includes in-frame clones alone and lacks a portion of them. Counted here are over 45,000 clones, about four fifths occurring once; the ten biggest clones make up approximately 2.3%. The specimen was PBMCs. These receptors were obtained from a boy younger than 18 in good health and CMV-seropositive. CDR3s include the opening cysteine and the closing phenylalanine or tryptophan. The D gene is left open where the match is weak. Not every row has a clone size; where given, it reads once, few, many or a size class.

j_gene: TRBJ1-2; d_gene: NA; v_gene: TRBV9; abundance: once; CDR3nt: TGTGCCAGCAGCGAACCAGGTTTATATGGCTACACCTTC; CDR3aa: CASSEPGLYGYTF
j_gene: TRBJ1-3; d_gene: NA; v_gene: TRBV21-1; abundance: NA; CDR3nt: TGTGCCAGGGAGGCCCCTGGAAACACCATATATTTT; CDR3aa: CAREAPGNTIYF
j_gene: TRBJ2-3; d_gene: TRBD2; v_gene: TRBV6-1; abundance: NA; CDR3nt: TGTGCCAGCCACCCGGGACTAGTCACAGATACGCAGTATTTT; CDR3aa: CASHPGLVTDTQYF
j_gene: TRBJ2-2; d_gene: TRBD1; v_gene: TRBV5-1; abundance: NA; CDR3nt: TGCGCCAGCAGCCCCCCGGGACAGGGGGACGGGGAGCTGTTTTTT; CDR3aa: CASSPPGQGDGELFF
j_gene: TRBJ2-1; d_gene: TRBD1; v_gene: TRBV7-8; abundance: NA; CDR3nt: TGTGCCAGCAGCTTAGGCATTCGGGACAGCATCTACAATGAGCAGTTCTTC; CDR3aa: CASSLGIRDSIYNEQFF
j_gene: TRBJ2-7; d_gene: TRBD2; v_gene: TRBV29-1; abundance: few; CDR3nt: TGCAGCGTTGTTAGGGCGGGGGGAAGGCTCGAGCAGTACTTC; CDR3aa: CSVVRAGGRLEQYF
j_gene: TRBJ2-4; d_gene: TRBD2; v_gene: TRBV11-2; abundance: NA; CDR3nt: TGTGCCAGCAGCGCCGGACTAGCCGGGTGGGACATTCAGTACTTC; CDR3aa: CASSAGLAGWDIQYF
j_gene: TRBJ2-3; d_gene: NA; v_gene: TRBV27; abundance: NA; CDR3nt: TGTGCCAGCAGTCCGTGGACTAACGACGGGACAGATACGCAGTATTTT; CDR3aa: CASSPWTNDGTDTQYF
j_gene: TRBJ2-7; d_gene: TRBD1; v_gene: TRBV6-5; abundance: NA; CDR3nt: TGTGCCAGCAGGGAGCCGCGACAGGGCTTATACGAGCAGTACTTC; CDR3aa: CASREPRQGLYEQYF
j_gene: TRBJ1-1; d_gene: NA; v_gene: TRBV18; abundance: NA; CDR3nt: TGTGCCAGCTCACGGAGAAGAGGTGAAGCTTTCTTT; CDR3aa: CASSRRRGEAFF
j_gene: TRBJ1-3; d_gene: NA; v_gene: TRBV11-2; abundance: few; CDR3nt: TGTGCCAGCAGCTCCCACATGTGGAACACCATATATTTT; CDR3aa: CASSSHMWNTIYF
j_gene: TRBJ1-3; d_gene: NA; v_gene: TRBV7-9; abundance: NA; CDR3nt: TGTGCCAGCAGCCCCATCGGAAACACCATATATTTT; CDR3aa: CASSPIGNTIYF
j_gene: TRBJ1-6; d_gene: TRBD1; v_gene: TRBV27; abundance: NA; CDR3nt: TGTGCCAGCAGTTTCGGCAAAGGGGGCACCCTCCACTTT; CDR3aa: CASSFGKGGTLHF
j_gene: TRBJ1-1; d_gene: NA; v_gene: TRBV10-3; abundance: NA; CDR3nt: TGTGCCATCTCCTCTCTGAACACTGAAGCTTTCTTT; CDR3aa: CAISSLNTEAFF
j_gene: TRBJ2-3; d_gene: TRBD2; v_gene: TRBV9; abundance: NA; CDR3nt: TGTGCCAGCAGCTCGGGGGGAAATACGCAGTATTTT; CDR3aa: CASSSGGNTQYF
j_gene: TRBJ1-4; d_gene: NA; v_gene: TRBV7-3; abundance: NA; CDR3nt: TGTGCCAGCAGCTTCTCAGGGGACCTACCCCGCCTAGAAAAACTGTTTTTT; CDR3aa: CASSFSGDLPRLEKLFF
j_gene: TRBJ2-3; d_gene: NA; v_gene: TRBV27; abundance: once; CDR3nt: TGTGCCAGCAGTTTATTAAACGCCCTCAGGGGCACAGATACGCAGTATTTT; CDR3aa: CASSLLNALRGTDTQYF
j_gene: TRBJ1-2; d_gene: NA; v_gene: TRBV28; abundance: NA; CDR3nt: TGTGCCAGCAGTTTTCCTTCCGGCTACACCTTC; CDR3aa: CASSFPSGYTF
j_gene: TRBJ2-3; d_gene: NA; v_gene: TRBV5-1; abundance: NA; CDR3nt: TGCGCCAGCAGCCCGACAGCTAGCACAGATACGCAGTATTTT; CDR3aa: CASSPTASTDTQYF
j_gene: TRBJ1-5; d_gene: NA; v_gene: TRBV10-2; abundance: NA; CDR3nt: TGCGCCAGCAGTGAGTTAGGACAGAATCAGCCCCAGCATTTT; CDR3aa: CASSELGQNQPQHF
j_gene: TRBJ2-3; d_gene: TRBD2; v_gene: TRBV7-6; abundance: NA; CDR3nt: TGTGCCAGCAGCTTAGAGGCGGGACTAGCGGCGTCAGTACTGGCCGATACGCAGTATTTT; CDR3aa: CASSLEAGLAASVLADTQYF
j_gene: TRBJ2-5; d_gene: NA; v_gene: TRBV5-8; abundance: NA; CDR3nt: TGTGCCAGCACCGGGACCCAGTACTTC; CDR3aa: CASTGTQYF
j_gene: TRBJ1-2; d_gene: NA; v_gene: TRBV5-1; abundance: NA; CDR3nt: TGCGCCAGCAGCAAGTCCCAGGGGTTGAGGACTTATGGCTACACCTTC; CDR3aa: CASSKSQGLRTYGYTF
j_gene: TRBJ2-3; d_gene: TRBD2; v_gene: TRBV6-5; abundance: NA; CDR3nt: TGTGCCAGCAGTTACGCGGGGGGACTCGCAGATACGCAGTATTTT; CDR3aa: CASSYAGGLADTQYF
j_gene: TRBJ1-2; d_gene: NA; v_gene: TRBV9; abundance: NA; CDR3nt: TGTGCCAGCAGCTCTTCGGAGTGGAACTATGGCTACACCTTC; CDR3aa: CASSSSEWNYGYTF
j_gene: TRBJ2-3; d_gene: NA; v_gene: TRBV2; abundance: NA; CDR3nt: TGTGCCAGCAATTGGCGGCAGTCAGAAGATACGCAGTATTTT; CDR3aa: CASNWRQSEDTQYF
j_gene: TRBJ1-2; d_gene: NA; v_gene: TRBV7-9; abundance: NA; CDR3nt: TGTGCCAGCAGCTTAGTAGCAGACCGCTACACCTTC; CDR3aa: CASSLVADRYTF
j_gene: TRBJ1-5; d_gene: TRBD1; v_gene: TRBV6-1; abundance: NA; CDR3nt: TGTGCCAGCAGGGTATGGACAGGAAATCAGCCCCAGCATTTT; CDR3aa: CASRVWTGNQPQHF
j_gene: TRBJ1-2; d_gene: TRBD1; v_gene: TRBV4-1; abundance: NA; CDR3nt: TGCGCCAGCAGCCCGGGGACAGGAGATAACTATGGCTACACCTTC; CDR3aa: CASSPGTGDNYGYTF
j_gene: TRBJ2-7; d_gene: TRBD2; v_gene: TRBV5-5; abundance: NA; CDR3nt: TGTGCCAGCAGCTTGAGGCGGGGGGCTTGGAACGAGCAGTACTTC; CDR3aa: CASSLRRGAWNEQYF
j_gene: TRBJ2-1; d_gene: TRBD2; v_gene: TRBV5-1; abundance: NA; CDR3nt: TGCGCCAGCAGCTTGACCGGGACTAGCGGGGGATGGGGCCTATACAATGAGCAGTTCTTC; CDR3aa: CASSLTGTSGGWGLYNEQFF
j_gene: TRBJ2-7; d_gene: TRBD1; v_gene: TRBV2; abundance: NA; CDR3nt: TGTGCCAGCAGGGGCCCGACAGGGAGCGAGCAGTACTTC; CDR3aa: CASRGPTGSEQYF
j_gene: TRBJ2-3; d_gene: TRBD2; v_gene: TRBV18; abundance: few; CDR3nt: TGTGCCAGCTCTGCGGGGGAACTGAGGAGACTAGCCTTCAATACGCAGTATTTT; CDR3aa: CASSAGELRRLAFNTQYF
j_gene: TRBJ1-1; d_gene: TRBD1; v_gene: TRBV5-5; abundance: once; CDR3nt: TGTGCCAGCAGCTTGGTCATCTTCACAGGGGAACGGAACACTGAAGCTTTCTTT; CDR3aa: CASSLVIFTGERNTEAFF
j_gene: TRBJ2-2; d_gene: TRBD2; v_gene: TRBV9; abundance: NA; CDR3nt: TGTGCCAGCAGCGTAGTGGGGACTAGCGCCGGGGAGCTGTTTTTT; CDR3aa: CASSVVGTSAGELFF
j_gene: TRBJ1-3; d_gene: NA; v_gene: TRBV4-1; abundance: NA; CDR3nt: TGCGCCAGCAGCCATGTCTTAGGGGGACTATCCAGAAACACCATATATTTT; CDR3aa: CASSHVLGGLSRNTIYF
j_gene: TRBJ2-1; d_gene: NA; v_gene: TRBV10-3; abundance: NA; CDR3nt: TGTGCCATCAGTGATGAAGCCGCAAACAATGAGCAGTTCTTC; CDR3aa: CAISDEAANNEQFF
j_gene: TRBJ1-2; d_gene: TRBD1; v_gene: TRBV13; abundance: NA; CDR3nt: TGTGCCAGCAGCAACTTCCAGGACAGGGCACAGGGGGATGGCTACACCTTC; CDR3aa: CASSNFQDRAQGDGYTF
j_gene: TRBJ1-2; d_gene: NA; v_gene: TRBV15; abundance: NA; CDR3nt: TGTGCCACCAGCGAACCCGAGACAGTTGGCTACACCTTC; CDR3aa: CATSEPETVGYTF
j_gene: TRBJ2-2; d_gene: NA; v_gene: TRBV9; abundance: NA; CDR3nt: TGTGCCAGCAGCGGACCGGGGGATACCGGGGAGCTGTTTTTT; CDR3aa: CASSGPGDTGELFF
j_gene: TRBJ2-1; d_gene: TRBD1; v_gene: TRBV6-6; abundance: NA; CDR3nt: TGTGCCAGCAGTTCGGGGACAGGGGTCTACAATGAGCAGTTCTTC; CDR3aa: CASSSGTGVYNEQFF
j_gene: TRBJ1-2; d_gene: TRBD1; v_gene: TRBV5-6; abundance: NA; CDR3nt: TGTGCCAGCAGCGCGCTGGACAGGCTTATTGGCTACACCTTC; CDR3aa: CASSALDRLIGYTF
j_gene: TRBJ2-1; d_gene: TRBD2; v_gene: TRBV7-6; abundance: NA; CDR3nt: TGTGCCAGCAGCCCCTACGGGGGGAGCGATGAGCAGTTCTTC; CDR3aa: CASSPYGGSDEQFF
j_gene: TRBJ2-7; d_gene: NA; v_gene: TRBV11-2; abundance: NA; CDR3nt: TGTGCCAGCAGCTCCCTAGGTGGACAACGCGCCTACGAGCAGTACTTC; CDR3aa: CASSSLGGQRAYEQYF
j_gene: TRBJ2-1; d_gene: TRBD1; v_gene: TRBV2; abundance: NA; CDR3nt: TGTGCCACCGGGACAGGGCTCTATCGAGAGCAGTTCTTC; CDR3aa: CATGTGLYREQFF
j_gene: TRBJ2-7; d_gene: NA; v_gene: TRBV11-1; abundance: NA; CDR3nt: TGTGCCAGCAGCTTCGACGGCGGGGCTGGCTACGAGCAGTACTTC; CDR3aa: CASSFDGGAGYEQYF
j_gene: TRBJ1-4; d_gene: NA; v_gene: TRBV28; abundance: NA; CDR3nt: TGTGCCACCGGGTGGCCTGGGACTCTACAAAAACTGTTTTTT; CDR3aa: CATGWPGTLQKLFF
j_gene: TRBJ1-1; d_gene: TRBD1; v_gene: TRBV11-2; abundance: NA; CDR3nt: TGTGCCAGCAGCGTGGACAGGAGAAACACTGAAGCTTTCTTT; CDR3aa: CASSVDRRNTEAFF
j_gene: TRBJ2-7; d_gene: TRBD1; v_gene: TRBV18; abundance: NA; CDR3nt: TGTGCCAGCTCATCAGGGACAGGAGCCTACGAGCAGTACTTC; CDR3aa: CASSSGTGAYEQYF
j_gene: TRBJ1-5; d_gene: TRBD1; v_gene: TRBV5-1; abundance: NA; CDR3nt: TGCGCCAGCAGCCCGACAGGGGGCTTGGATCAGCCCCAGCATTTT; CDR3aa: CASSPTGGLDQPQHF
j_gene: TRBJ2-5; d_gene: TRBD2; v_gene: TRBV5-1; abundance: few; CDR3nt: TGCGCCAGTAGCGGGGGGGAGAGCGAGGAGACCCAGTACTTC; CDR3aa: CASSGGESEETQYF
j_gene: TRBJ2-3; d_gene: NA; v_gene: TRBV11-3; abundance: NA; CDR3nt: TGTGCCAGCAGCCTACCGGGACTGAGTCAGTATTTT; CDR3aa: CASSLPGLSQYF
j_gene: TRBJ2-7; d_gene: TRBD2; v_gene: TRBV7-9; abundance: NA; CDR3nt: TGTGCCAGCAGCGAAGAACCCGGGGGGTGGGACTTCCTGCAGTACTTC; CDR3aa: CASSEEPGGWDFLQYF
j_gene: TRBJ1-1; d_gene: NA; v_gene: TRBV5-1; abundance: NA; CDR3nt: TGCGCCAGCAGCTTTAGATTGTCGGGATCCACTGAAGCTTTCTTT; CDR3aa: CASSFRLSGSTEAFF
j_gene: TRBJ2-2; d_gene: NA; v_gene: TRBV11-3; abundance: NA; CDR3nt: TGTGCCAGCAGCTTAAGCCCTCAAAACACCGGGGAGCTGTTTTTT; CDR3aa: CASSLSPQNTGELFF
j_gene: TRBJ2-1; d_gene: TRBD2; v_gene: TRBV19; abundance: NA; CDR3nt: TGTGCCAGTAGTCAAGGACTAGCGGGGGGGAAGCAGTTCTTC; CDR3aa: CASSQGLAGGKQFF
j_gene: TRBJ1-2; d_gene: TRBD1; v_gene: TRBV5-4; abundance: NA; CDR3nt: TGTGCCAGCAGCTTGACCCATGGGACAGCCTATGGCTACACCTTC; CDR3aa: CASSLTHGTAYGYTF
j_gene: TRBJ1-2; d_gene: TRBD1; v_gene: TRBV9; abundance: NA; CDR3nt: TGTGCCAGCAGCTCCCAGACAGGGAGTGGAGAGGGCTACACCTTC; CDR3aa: CASSSQTGSGEGYTF
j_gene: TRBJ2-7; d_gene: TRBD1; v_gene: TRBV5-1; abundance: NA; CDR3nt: TGCGCCAGCAGGGAAAGGAACTCGGGACAGTCTGACGAGCAGTACTTC; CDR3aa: CASRERNSGQSDEQYF